These 9 T cell receptor beta chains were all obtained from the same sample, sequenced in a study of CD8+ T cells in alopecia areata. Sequencing templates came from extracted RNA that was reverse transcribed into cDNA. Assay used: immunoSEQ multiplex PCR; TCRdb lists only in-frame clones, some missing. The data contain roughly 210,000 clones, roughly two fifths of them singletons. Treatment denoted: oral pan-JAK inhibitor, 5-10 mg twice daily. The sequencing here drew on CD4+ T cells sorted from blood, taken at approximately week 37, from a patient treated with tofacitinib. The source of these receptors is a human donor with alopecia areata.

CDR3: CASSVGDGGVNPYEQYF. CDR3 DNA sequence: TGTGCCAGCAGCGTAGGGGATGGGGGTGTTAACCCCTACGAGCAGTACTTC. The chain carries TRBV9 and TRBJ2-7; D tentatively fits TRBD1 or TRBD2 (5 bases each). The CDR3 consists of 17 residues. Germline V gene sequence: CDR1 SGDLS, CDR2 YYNGEE. Trimming left V 0 bases short and J 2 bases short, with 18 bases between. The full variable domain, in which reference TRBV9 and TRBJ2-7 provide the parts outside the CDR3, is DSGVTQTPKHLITATGQRVTLRCSPRSGDLSVYWYQQSLDQGLQFLIQYYNGEERAKGNILERFSAQQFPDLHSELNLSSLELGDSALYFCASSVGDGGVNPYEQYFGPGTRLTVT.

In its sample, this clone was seen once. Other DNA sequences in this specimen translate into the identical CDR3. The CDR3 DNA reads TGCGCCAGCAGCTTGGCACTAGCGGGAGGCAATGAGCAGTTCTTC. This translates into CASSLALAGGNEQFF. This chain uses TRBV5-1 with TRBJ2-1; 12 positions match TRBD2. Germline V gene sequence: CDR1 SGHRS, CDR2 YFSETQ. The V and J ends lost 0 bases and 6 bases, in that order; junction bases with no gene match: 1. The CDR3 loop spans 15 amino acids.

This clone was detected only a few times. The chain links TRBV10-3 to TRBJ2-7; D unclear. CDR1 and CDR2 from the germline V gene are ENHRY and SYGVKD. This CDR3 is built from 14 residues. V was trimmed by 0 bases and J by 2 bases, leaving 8 bases between them. The CDR3 nucleotides read TGTGCCATCAGTGAGTCTGGTCCGCCCTACGAGCAGTACTTC. Translated: CAISESGPPYEQYF.

This clone has a handful of counts. The chain employs TRBV4-1 and TRBJ2-3; D is possibly TRBD1 or TRBD2 (5 bases each). The CDR3 loop spans 13 amino acids. The V end lost 3 bases, the J end lost 6 bases, and 10 bases lay between the germline ends. Germline V gene data show CDR1 as MGHRA and CDR2 as YSYEKL. The CDR3: CASSQGPGDTQYF. As DNA, the CDR3 is TGCGCCAGCAGCCAGGGACCAGGGGATACGCAGTATTTT.

The sample holds a few counts of this clone. The chain has TRBV14 and TRBJ2-3; 7 bases are shared with TRBD2. CDR3 length: 16 residues. V shed 0 bases, J shed 3 bases, and the junction held 6 bases outside the gene matches. Germline lookup yields CDR1 SGHDN and CDR2 FVKESK. In DNA form, the CDR3 reads TGTGCCAGCAGCCAAGACGGCGGGAGCGGAACAGATACGCAGTATTTT. It encodes CASSQDGGSGTDTQYF.

The chain has TRBV18 and TRBJ1-5; no clear D gene. The V end lost 2 bases, the J end lost 3 bases, and 11 bases lay between the germline ends. CDR1 is KGHSH and CDR2 is LQKENI in the germline V gene. The CDR3 is 15 amino acids. CDR3 in amino acids: CASSPYPDPNQPQHF. The CDR3 DNA reads TGTGCCAGCTCACCATACCCAGATCCCAATCAGCCCCAGCATTTT.

This clone was counted only a few times. The chain combines TRBV10-3 with TRBJ2-4; 8 bases fit TRBD1. Germline CDR1 and CDR2: ENHRY and SYGVKD. The trim removed 8 bases at V and 9 bases at J, leaving 15 bases unmatched. There are 15 residues in the CDR3. Here the CDR3 reads CAIFGTGVRFGIQYF. The CDR3 DNA sequence: TGTGCCATCTTCGGGACAGGTGTTAGGTTCGGCATTCAGTACTTC.

This chain uses TRBV7-2 with TRBJ2-1; D not certain. CDR3 length: 15 residues. CDR1 is SGHTA, CDR2 FQGNSA, per germline. The V and J ends lost 1 base and 5 bases respectively, with 12 bases between them. DNA for the CDR3: TGTGCCAGCAGCTTAGAATTAGCTCGGCACAATGAGCAGTTCTTC. It translates to CASSLELARHNEQFF. Full variable domain (outside the CDR3, taken from reference TRBV7-2 and TRBJ2-1): GAGVSQSPSNKVTEKGKDVELRCDPISGHTALYWYRQSLGQGLEFLIYFQGNSAPDKSGLPSDRFSAERTGGSVSTLTIQRTQQEDSAVYLCASSLELARHNEQFFGPGTRLTVL.

This rearrangement joins TRBV29-1 to TRBJ2-7, with 13 bases aligning to TRBD2. The CDR3 runs to 14 residues. Germline V gene data show CDR1 as SQVTM and CDR2 as ANQGSEA. The junction had 2 bases not matched to a gene; V was cut back by 4 bases and J by 2 bases. The CDR3: CSVGGTSGTYEQYF. The CDR3 DNA follows: TGCAGCGTTGGTGGGACTAGCGGGACCTACGAGCAGTACTTC.